These 9 T cell receptor beta chains share one sample of origin, sequenced in a study of blood T cell repertoires in COVID-19. Sequenced by immunoSEQ multiplex PCR; TCRdb stores in-frame clones only, minus some. The sample holds some 220,000 clones, roughly nine tenths seen once. The sequencing input was peripheral blood. All receptors come from a woman younger than 35 who had recovered from COVID-19.

The CDR3 is CSLGAYEQYF. The CDR3 nucleotides read TGCTCGCTCGGGGCCTACGAGCAGTACTTC. This chain connects TRBV20-1 to TRBJ2-7; D possibly corresponds to TRBD2 (5 bases). The CDR3 runs 10 residues. From germline, CDR1 is DFQATT and CDR2 SNEGSKA (reference sequence).

V is TRBV6-2 or TRBV6-3 and J is TRBJ2-1; the match to TRBD1 covers 7 bases. The trim removed 2 bases at V and 4 bases at J, leaving 5 bases unmatched. Germline V CDR1 and CDR2: MNHEY, SVGEGT. There are 15 residues in the CDR3. The CDR3 sequence: CASSYGQGVYNEQFF. The CDR3 bases are TGTGCCAGCAGTTACGGGCAGGGGGTTTACAATGAGCAGTTCTTC.

In DNA form, the CDR3 reads TGTGCCAGCAGAGTTACAGGAAACCTTTTCCCTGAAAAACTGTTTTTT. This translates into CASRVTGNLFPEKLFF. The V call is TRBV11-2, the J call TRBJ1-4; D is perhaps TRBD1 (5 bases). This CDR3 comprises 16 residues. The germline V and J ends were trimmed by 6 bases and 7 bases, with 21 bases remaining between them. The germline V gene encodes CDR1 SGHAT and CDR2 FQNNGV.

The J gene is TRBJ1-3, the V gene TRBV6-5; TRBD1 agrees at 7 bases. With 8 bases clipped from V and 2 bases from J, the junction kept 6 bases outside the gene matches. CDR1 and CDR2 (germline): MNHEY, SVGAGI. This CDR3 is 14 amino acids long. The CDR3 spells CASREGAAGNTIYF. In DNA, the CDR3 is TGTGCCAGCCGAGAGGGGGCGGCTGGAAACACCATATATTTT.

The CDR3 protein is CASSSYAWGPHGYTF. The CDR3 DNA reads as TGTGCCAGCAGCTCATATGCATGGGGGCCCCATGGCTACACCTTC. The rearrangement links TRBV7-6 to TRBJ1-2; tentatively, D is TRBD1 (6 bases). The CDR3 has 15 residues. The V and J ends lost 4 bases and 6 bases respectively, with 18 bases between them. Per the germline V gene, CDR1 is SGHVS and CDR2 is FNYEAQ.

The rearrangement links TRBV4-3 to TRBJ2-3; tentative D call: TRBD2 (6 bases). CDR3 length equals 16 residues. Per the germline V gene, CDR1 is LGHNA and CDR2 is YSLEER. V dropped 1 base and J dropped 2 bases, with 13 bases sitting between them. The CDR3 spells CASSQAPGSHTDTQYF. The CDR3 DNA reads as TGCGCCAGCAGCCAAGCGCCCGGGAGCCACACAGATACGCAGTATTTT.

In nucleotides, the CDR3 is TGTGCCAGCAGCCAAGGCACATCCTTCTATGGCTACACCTTC. It is translated as CASSQGTSFYGYTF. V is TRBV3-1 (or the pseudogene TRBV3-2) and J is TRBJ1-2; no clear D. The CDR3 consists of 14 residues. The germline CDR1 and CDR2 sequences are LGHDT and YNNKEL (reference sequence). The V end was cut by 1 base, the J end by 4 bases, with 10 bases between.

The chain combines TRBV19 with TRBJ2-1; a possible D gene is TRBD2 (5 bases). Trimming took off 5 bases at V and 8 bases at J, with 16 bases between the two ends. Germline V lookup: CDR1 LNHDA, CDR2 SQIVND (reference sequence). The CDR3 runs to 14 residues. The CDR3 sequence is CASSPSFIRDEQFF. The CDR3, as DNA: TGTGCCAGTAGTCCTAGCTTTATTAGGGATGAGCAGTTCTTC.

This clone was counted a single time. This chain joins TRBV6-5 and TRBJ2-7, with 8 nucleotides matching TRBD2. V shed 0 bases, J shed 0 bases, and the junction held 4 bases outside the gene matches. CDR1 MNHEY and CDR2 SVGAGI come from the germline V gene. The CDR3 is 16 residues long. Here the CDR3 DNA reads TGTGCCAGCAGTTACTCTCCTAGCGGGCACTCCTACGAGCAGTACTTC. Protein: CASSYSPSGHSYEQYF.